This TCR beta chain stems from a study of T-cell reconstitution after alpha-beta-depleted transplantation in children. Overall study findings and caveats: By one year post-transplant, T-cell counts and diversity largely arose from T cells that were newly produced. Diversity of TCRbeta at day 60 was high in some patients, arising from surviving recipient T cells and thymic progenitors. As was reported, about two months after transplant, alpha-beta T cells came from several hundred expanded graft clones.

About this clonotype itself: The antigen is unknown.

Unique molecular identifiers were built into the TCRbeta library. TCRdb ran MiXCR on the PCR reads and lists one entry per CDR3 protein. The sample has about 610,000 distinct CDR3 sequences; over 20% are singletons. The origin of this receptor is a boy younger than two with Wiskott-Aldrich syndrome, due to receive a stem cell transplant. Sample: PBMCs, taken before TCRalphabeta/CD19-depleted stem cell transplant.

The CDR3 here is CAISESDLNTGELFF. CDR3 sequence (DNA): TGTGCCATCAGTGAGTCAGATTTGAACACCGGGGAGCTGTTTTTT. The chain carries TRBV10-3 and TRBJ2-2; D unresolved. Germline CDR1 and CDR2: ENHRY and SYGVKD. The CDR3 has 15 amino acids. The V and J ends lost 0 bases and 1 base respectively, with 6 bases between them.